One and the same sample provided the 10 T cell receptor beta chains below, sequenced in a study of T cells in women clearing cervical HPV infection. Method: immunoSEQ multiplex PCR; TCRdb's copy keeps in-frame clones and lacks some. The listing records about 25,000 clones. Sequenced input: blood buffy coat. These receptors were taken from a woman aged 18 to 69 with a cervical HPV16 infection that either progressed to CIN3+ or cleared (not recorded which).

Details on this clone: The CDR3 goes on 3 residues after the read ends, and that part is filled in from the germline J gene. The chain carries TRBV20-1 and TRBJ2-7, with 7 bases lining up with TRBD1. Germline values: CDR1 DFQATT, CDR2 SNEGSKA (reference sequence). V was pared by 3 bases and J by 3 bases, with 5 bases of the junction left unmatched. The CDR3 has 13 residues. CDR3 bases read: TGCAGTGCTAGGGGGGACAGCGACTACGAG. This encodes CSARGDSDYE. The CDR3 reads in full as CSARGDSDYEQYF.

On this clone: The CDR3 goes on 3 residues after the read ends, and that part is filled in from the germline J gene. The V call is TRBV18, the J call TRBJ1-2; D may be TRBD1 (5 bases). Germline V CDR1 and CDR2: KGHSH, LQKENI. The CDR3 is 11 residues long. This CDR3 reads CASSPVDSYTF. CDR3 DNA, as far as it was read: TGTGCCAGCTCACCCGTGGACAGC.

As for this clone: Sequencing ends 3 residues short of the CDR3 end; the germline J gene provides the rest. The chain has TRBV13 and TRBJ2-7; D not resolved. CDR3 length: 15 residues. Germline lookup yields CDR1 PRHDT and CDR2 FYEKMQ (reference sequence). Trimming removed 3 bases from V and 3 bases from J, with 15 bases in between. The CDR3 spells CASSFSRRSVYEQYF. The CDR3 bases that were read are TGTGCCAGCAGCTTTTCCCGTAGGAGCGTCTACGAG.

Worth noting for this clone: Read data end 3 residues before the CDR3 end; the end is taken from the germline J gene. The rearrangement links TRBV4-2 to TRBJ2-7; maybe TRBD1 (6 bases). CDR3 length: 15 residues. Germline V gene data show CDR1 as LGHNA and CDR2 as YNFKEQ. V dropped 4 bases and J dropped 3 bases, with 16 bases sitting between them. CDR3 residues: CASSPKDRENYEQYF. CDR3 DNA, as far as it was read: TGTGCCAGCAGCCCAAAGGACAGAGAAAACTACGAG.

Concerning this clone: The observed sequence ends 3 residues before the CDR3 terminus, with the missing tail filled in from the germline J gene. The rearrangement links TRBV2 to TRBJ1-2, with D perhaps matching TRBD1 (5 bases). Germline V gene lookup returns CDR1 SNHLY and CDR2 FYNNEI. This CDR3 has 13 amino acids. V was pared by 6 bases and J by 7 bases, with 15 bases between. The DNA read from the CDR3 is TGTGCCAGCAGGATTGAGGGGATGAGTGGC. This codes for CASRIEGMSG. The entire CDR3 protein is CASRIEGMSGYTF. Filled out from reference TRBV2 and TRBJ1-2, the complete variable domain reads EPEVTQTPSHQVTQMGQEVILRCVPISNHLYFYWYRQILGQKVEFLVSFYNNEISEKSEIFDDQFSVERPDGSNFTLKIRSTKLEDSAMYFCASRIEGMSGYTFGSGTRLTVV.

With respect to this clone: The sequenced fragment ends 3 residues before the CDR3 boundary, so the rest is inferred from the germline J gene. The chain is built from TRBV5-1 and TRBJ2-1, with 8 bases fitting TRBD1. CDR3 length: 17 residues. Germline V gene sequence: CDR1 SGHRS, CDR2 YFSETQ. V was pared by 4 bases and J by 5 bases, with 14 bases of the junction left unmatched. The CDR3 loop is CASSMLTGVHNNNEQFF. The CDR3 DNA, read in part, is TGCGCCAGCAGCATGCTGACAGGGGTCCACAACAACAATGAG.

As for this clone: Read sequence stops 3 residues before the CDR3 end, and the germline J gene provides the missing end. This chain uses TRBV2 with TRBJ2-7; 9 bases are a match to TRBD2. Trimming at V came to 5 bases and at J to 5 bases, leaving 7 bases not matched to a gene. This CDR3 spans 14 amino acids. Germline V gene lookup returns CDR1 SNHLY and CDR2 FYNNEI. The CDR3 region is CASSSGGGADEQYF. The sequenced part of the CDR3 DNA is TGTGCCAGCAGTTCGGGCGGGGGGGCCGACGAG. The full variable domain, in which reference TRBV2 and TRBJ2-7 provide the parts outside the CDR3, is EPEVTQTPSHQVTQMGQEVILRCVPISNHLYFYWYRQILGQKVEFLVSFYNNEISEKSEIFDDQFSVERPDGSNFTLKIRSTKLEDSAMYFCASSSGGGADEQYFGPGTRLTVT.

CDR3 bases read: TGCGCCAGCAGCTTCGGTAGCATCGCCGGGGAG. It specifies CASSFGSIAGE. The whole CDR3 sequence reads CASSFGSIAGELFF. The rearrangement joins TRBV5-1 to TRBJ2-2; D gene ambiguous. The CDR3 end lies 3 residues beyond the end of the read and is filled in from the germline J gene. The V gene's germline CDR1 is SGHRS and CDR2 YFSETQ. The CDR3 covers 14 residues. V was cut by 2 bases and J by 6 bases, with 11 bases left in between.

Incomplete CDR3 DNA: TGTGCCAGCTCACCAAGTACAGGGGGAATCCACGAC. It specifies CASSPSTGGIHD. In full, the CDR3 reads CASSPSTGGIHDYTF. The chain couples TRBV18 to TRBJ1-2, with TRBD1 identical over 8 bases. The read ends 3 residues before the CDR3 terminus; that terminus is restored from the germline J gene. The germline CDR1 and CDR2 sequences are KGHSH and LQKENI. The CDR3 sequence is 15 residues long.

Points on this clone: The DNA ends 3 residues before the CDR3 does, and the rest of the CDR3 is filled in from the germline J gene. The rearrangement links TRBV19 to TRBJ1-2; tentative D call: TRBD1 (5 bases). The germline gives CDR1 LNHDA, CDR2 SQIVND (reference sequence). The CDR3 sequence is 17 residues long. The CDR3 reads CASSKNTGTSGTDTYTF. CDR3 DNA, as far as it was read: TGTGCCAGTAGTAAGAATACCGGGACTAGCGGCACAGATACC.